This T cell receptor beta chain was sequenced during a study of Graves' ophthalmopathy and Graves' hyperthyroidism. In its sample, this clonotype was seen many times. Transcripts of RNA were the source for amplifying TCR beta CDR3 regions. The workflow started with a first-round RT-PCR run with HTBI primers and then moved on to a second-round multiplex PCR. TCRdb re-called the multiplex PCR reads with MiXCR, one entry per CDR3 protein. The sample gives some 350,000 distinct CDR3 sequences, approximately 18% of which show up once; 2% to 2.5% is in the top ten. Germline lookup yields CDR1 SGHDT and CDR2 YYEEEE. The CDR3 length is 12 residues. V was clipped by 0 bases and J by 8 bases, with 8 bases between them.

Sequenced sample: peripheral blood. The chain carries TRBV5-6 and TRBJ2-5; D is unresolved. This TCR was recovered from an adult woman with stable Graves' hyperthyroidism. CDR3 sequence: CASSLVDHTQYF. DNA of the CDR3: TGTGCCAGCAGCTTGGTAGACCACACCCAGTACTTC.